This entry features one T cell receptor (beta chain) sequence. The data are from a study of blood T cell repertoires in COVID-19. Study at large: Material from acute and convalescent COVID-19 was sourced from the United States, Italy and Spain. Sources were T cells, B-cell-depleted T cells, or PBMCs; the material itself was cDNA or gDNA.

Original analysis: From reference gene primer amplification, estimates of nucleated cell counts were derived. Method: immunoSEQ multiplex PCR; TCRdb's copy keeps in-frame clones and lacks some. V and J calls plus clone size are reproduced from that table; the DNA served to infer D and trimming. There are almost 35,000 clones in the sample; approximately 80% occur only once, and roughly 29% lies in the top ten. The CDR3 spans 15 residues. Germline assignment: CDR1 MNHEY and CDR2 SVGEGT. J was trimmed by 4 bases and V by 1 base; bases with no gene match: 6. Sequencing was done on a sample of peripheral blood. The TCR comes from a man older than 75 with acute or convalescent COVID-19. J is TRBJ1-1 and V is TRBV6-2 or TRBV6-3, with 7 bases matching TRBD1. This chain's CDR3 is CASSYYDREGTEAFF. Written as DNA, the CDR3 is TGTGCCAGCAGTTACTACGACAGGGAAGGCACTGAAGCTTTCTTT.